The rows below give T cell receptor beta chains drawn from one sample of a study of response to subunit inactivated influenza vaccine. TCRdb itself ran the RT-PCR reads through MiXCR, one entry per CDR3 protein. The sample has about 800,000 distinct CDR3 sequences; 21% are singletons. The sequenced sample was PBMCs from blood, obtained about 5 days after vaccination. The receptors come from a man aged 50 to 59 who received an inactivated influenza vaccine. CDR3s include the opening cysteine and the closing phenylalanine or tryptophan. D genes are given only for firm matches. Clone size is not always given. Where it is, it says once, few, many or a class for expanded clones.

TGTGCCAGCAGCCAGGCCAGCAGCGTAGGGGGCAATTCACCCCTCCACTTT | CASSQASSVGGNSPLHF | TRBV4-2 | few | TRBD1 | TRBJ1-6 | 17
TGTGCCACCAGCAGAGAAACGGGGGCAGGGTATGGCTACACCTTC | CATSRETGAGYGYTF | TRBV15 | - | - | TRBJ1-2 | 15
TGCAGTGCTAGCCCCCAGGGCTTGGAAGCTTTCTTT | CSASPQGLEAFF | TRBV20-1 | - | - | TRBJ1-1 | 12
TGTGCCAGCAGCCAGATGGTGGGGGTGAACACCGGGGAGCTGTTTTTT | CASSQMVGVNTGELFF | TRBV7-2 | few | - | TRBJ2-2 | 16
TGTGCCAGCAGCTTAATTGCCGGGACTAGCGGGAGTAGGGCCGGGGAGCTGTTTTTT | CASSLIAGTSGSRAGELFF | TRBV11-2 | few | TRBD2 | TRBJ2-2 | 19
TGTGCCAGCAGTTACGCAGGAGGGGCCGAGCAGTACTTC | CASSYAGGAEQYF | TRBV6-6 | many | - | TRBJ2-7 | 13
TGTGCCAGCAGTTTCGGGGCTAGCGGCGGCCAAGAGACCCAGTACTTC | CASSFGASGGQETQYF | TRBV27 | few | TRBD2 | TRBJ2-5 | 16
TGTGCCAGCAGCTTAAAAACAGGGCACAATGAGCAGTTCTTC | CASSLKTGHNEQFF | TRBV7-2 | few | - | TRBJ2-1 | 14
TGTGCCATCAGTGAGTCCCCGGAATACACTGAAGCTTTCTTT | CAISESPEYTEAFF | TRBV10-3 | many | - | TRBJ1-1 | 14
TGCAGTGCTACCACTCTACAGGGATACTACGAGCAGTACTTC | CSATTLQGYYEQYF | TRBV20-1 | many | - | TRBJ2-7 | 14
TGCGCCAGCAGCTTGCAGGACACCAACTATGGCTACACCTTC | CASSLQDTNYGYTF | TRBV5-1 | - | - | TRBJ1-2 | 14
TGCAGTGCTAGCCTAGCGGCGAGGGGCGAGCAGTACTTC | CSASLAARGEQYF | TRBV20-1 | - | TRBD2 | TRBJ2-7 | 13
TGTGCCAGCAGCCTATCCACAGGGTTTTGGAATCAGCCCCAGCATTTT | CASSLSTGFWNQPQHF | TRBV28 | few | - | TRBJ1-5 | 16
TGTGCCAGTAGTCCTCCCGCCAGGGGAATATCGTATGAGCAGTTCTTC | CASSPPARGISYEQFF | TRBV19 | - | - | TRBJ2-1 | 16
TGCAGTGCTGGACTGGCGGTTTCGAACACCGGGGAGCTGTTTTTT | CSAGLAVSNTGELFF | TRBV20-1 | - | - | TRBJ2-2 | 15
TGTGCCATCAGTGTAGGAACTTACAATGAGCAGTTCTTC | CAISVGTYNEQFF | TRBV10-3 | few | - | TRBJ2-1 | 13
TGTGCCGGCAGCTCCGCCGGGACGCCCTGCGAGCAGTACTTC | CAGSSAGTPCEQYF | TRBV6-1 | - | - | TRBJ2-7 | 14
TGCGCCAGCAGCCAGGTGTGGGGGGAGGGCCCCTACAATGAGCAGTTCTTC | CASSQVWGEGPYNEQFF | TRBV4-3 | - | TRBD2 | TRBJ2-1 | 17
TGCAGTGCGGACGGGACTACCTCCACAGATACGCAGTATTTT | CSADGTTSTDTQYF | TRBV20-1 | few | TRBD2 | TRBJ2-3 | 14
TGTGCCAGCACCACGGCAGGGGCAGCAGGTCCCTATGGCTACACCTTC | CASTTAGAAGPYGYTF | TRBV12-3/TRBV12-4 | - | - | TRBJ1-2 | 16
TGTGCCAGCAGTTTGGGCGGCAACCCTAGGCAGTACTTC | CASSLGGNPRQYF | TRBV28 | - | - | TRBJ2-4 | 13
TGTGCCAGCAGTTTACTTCCCCCGGGACAGCTTAATTCACCCCTCCACTTT | CASSLLPPGQLNSPLHF | TRBV28 | - | TRBD1 | TRBJ1-6 | 17
TGTGCCAGCCAAATTCGGGGGGTCTCCTACAATGAGCAGTTCTTC | CASQIRGVSYNEQFF | TRBV5-6 | - | TRBD2 | TRBJ2-1 | 15
TGCAGTGCTAGCCCGGGACAGGGGAATTCACCCCTCCACTTT | CSASPGQGNSPLHF | TRBV20-1 | - | TRBD1 | TRBJ1-6 | 14
TGCGCCAGCAGACGGGACGTCAATAATTCACCCCTCCACTTT | CASRRDVNNSPLHF | TRBV5-1 | few | - | TRBJ1-6 | 14
TGCAGTGCTAGGTCCGGGACTCTCGCCTACGAGCAGTACTTC | CSARSGTLAYEQYF | TRBV20-1 | once | - | TRBJ2-7 | 14
TGTGCCAGCAGTTGGGAAGGGGAACTTTACGAGCAGTACTTC | CASSWEGELYEQYF | TRBV6-2/TRBV6-3 | few | - | TRBJ2-7 | 14
TGTGCCAGCAGCCAATGGACGGACCAAGAGACCCAGTACTTC | CASSQWTDQETQYF | TRBV16 | few | - | TRBJ2-5 | 14
TGCGCCAGCAGCCAACGGACTAGCGGGGACTACACAGATACGCAGTATTTT | CASSQRTSGDYTDTQYF | TRBV4-3 | many | TRBD2 | TRBJ2-3 | 17
TGTGCCAGCATAAGTTGGGGGCTGGGGGACTACAATGAGCAGTTCTTC | CASISWGLGDYNEQFF | TRBV2 | few | - | TRBJ2-1 | 16
TGTGCCAGCAGATTTTTAGGACTAGCGGGCACAGATACGCAGTATTTT | CASRFLGLAGTDTQYF | TRBV2 | - | TRBD2 | TRBJ2-3 | 16
TGTGCCAGCAGTGAATTGGGCGGGAGAACAGATACGCAGTATTTT | CASSELGGRTDTQYF | TRBV25-1 | - | TRBD2 | TRBJ2-3 | 15
TGTGCCAGCAGTTACTCACAGGGTACCCCAAACAATGAGCAGTTCTTC | CASSYSQGTPNNEQFF | TRBV6-5 | many | - | TRBJ2-1 | 16
TGTGCCACCAGCAAGACAGGCAATGAAAAACTGTTTTTT | CATSKTGNEKLFF | TRBV15 | few | - | TRBJ1-4 | 13
TGTGCCAGCAGCCAAGTTCGCGGGACTCCAGGGCATGGCACAGATACGCAGTATTTT | CASSQVRGTPGHGTDTQYF | TRBV4-2 | - | - | TRBJ2-3 | 19
TGCAGTGCTAGTTTTGTGGCCGGGACTAGCGGGAGTAGCTATGAGCAGTTCTTC | CSASFVAGTSGSSYEQFF | TRBV20-1 | - | TRBD2 | TRBJ2-1 | 18
TGTGCCAGCAGCCTACTCGGACTAGCGTTGACAGATACGCAGTATTTT | CASSLLGLALTDTQYF | TRBV7-2 | - | TRBD2 | TRBJ2-3 | 16
TGTGCCAGCAGTTCACCCTCTACAGGGATTAATCGGGAGACCCAGTACTTC | CASSSPSTGINRETQYF | TRBV6-5 | - | - | TRBJ2-5 | 17
TGCAGTGCTAGCATGGCTAGCGAGCCCACAGATACGCAGTATTTT | CSASMASEPTDTQYF | TRBV20-1 | - | - | TRBJ2-3 | 15
TGTGCCAGTAGTCCTAGAGTCCCGGGACATTCAGATACGCAGTATTTT | CASSPRVPGHSDTQYF | TRBV19 | - | - | TRBJ2-3 | 16
TGTGCCACCAGCGGGGACAGGGGCCAAGAGACCCAGTACTTC | CATSGDRGQETQYF | TRBV24-1 | many | TRBD1 | TRBJ2-5 | 14
TGCAGTGCTAGGGGGGTCGATTACTCCTACAATGAGCAGTTCTTC | CSARGVDYSYNEQFF | TRBV20-1 | - | - | TRBJ2-1 | 15
TGTGCCAGTAGTATCGGAGCCTCCGCCGGGGAGCTGTTTTTT | CASSIGASAGELFF | TRBV19 | - | - | TRBJ2-2 | 14
TGTGCCAGCAGCTTAGAACTAGCGGGGACCGCAACGCCAGATACGCAGTATTTT | CASSLELAGTATPDTQYF | TRBV11-1 | few | TRBD2 | TRBJ2-3 | 18
TGTGCCAGCAGACCACTCGGCGGCACCTACGAGCAGTACTTC | CASRPLGGTYEQYF | TRBV2 | - | - | TRBJ2-7 | 14
TGTGCCAGCAGTAACCTCCCCAGCGGGAGTTACTACAATGAGCAGTTCTTC | CASSNLPSGSYYNEQFF | TRBV6-2/TRBV6-3 | - | TRBD2 | TRBJ2-1 | 17
TGTGCCAGCAGTTACTTGTTGGGGGCCGGGGAGCTGTTTTTT | CASSYLLGAGELFF | TRBV6-5 | few | - | TRBJ2-2 | 14
TGCGCCAGCAGCGTTTCCGGGACCCGAAGAGAAGAGACCCAGTACTTC | CASSVSGTRREETQYF | TRBV5-1 | many | - | TRBJ2-5 | 16
TGTGCCAGCAGCTCAAAACGGTTTTCATCTAATGAAAAACTGTTTTTT | CASSSKRFSSNEKLFF | TRBV11-3 | - | - | TRBJ1-4 | 16
TGTGCCAGCAGCTCCTCTCGGGGGAGGGAGACCCAGTACTTC | CASSSSRGRETQYF | TRBV7-9 | few | - | TRBJ2-5 | 14
TGCGCCAGCAGCCGACGCCCCGGGGGGCATGAAACCCAGTACTTC | CASSRRPGGHETQYF | TRBV5-1 | - | - | TRBJ2-5 | 15
TGTGCCAGCAGTTTCCAGGGCTCCCTTGGCTACACCTTC | CASSFQGSLGYTF | TRBV27 | many | - | TRBJ1-2 | 13
TGCGCCAGCAGCGCAGGGACAGGGGGGTTGCGGACTGAAGCTTTCTTT | CASSAGTGGLRTEAFF | TRBV5-1 | - | TRBD1 | TRBJ1-1 | 16
TGTGCCAGCAGCTTAGCGTTGTTCCTAATCGGCGGGGGGGCCGCCTCCTACAATGAGCAGTTCTTC | CASSLALFLIGGGAASYNEQFF | TRBV11-1 | few | TRBD2 | TRBJ2-1 | 22
TGCAGCGTTGGTCGGCGAAGTGCCTACAATGAGCAGTTCTTC | CSVGRRSAYNEQFF | TRBV29-1 | - | - | TRBJ2-1 | 14
TGTGCCAGCAGCGTTCTGGGGAACTACAATGAGCAGTTCTTC | CASSVLGNYNEQFF | TRBV9 | few | - | TRBJ2-1 | 14
TGTGCCAGCAGTTACGAGCGGCTTACCTACGAGCAGTACTTC | CASSYERLTYEQYF | TRBV6-2/TRBV6-3 | few | - | TRBJ2-7 | 14
TGTGCCAGCAGCGCAACCGGGACACTGCAAGAGACCCAGTACTTC | CASSATGTLQETQYF | TRBV12-3/TRBV12-4 | - | - | TRBJ2-5 | 15
TGTGCCAGCAGTCCGGGACTAGCGGGAAGCACAGATACGCAGTATTTT | CASSPGLAGSTDTQYF | TRBV12-3/TRBV12-4 | many | TRBD2 | TRBJ2-3 | 16
TGTGCCAGCAGTTTAGCGGTAGTCAGGTACGACACTGAAGCTTTCTTT | CASSLAVVRYDTEAFF | TRBV12-3/TRBV12-4 | few | - | TRBJ1-1 | 16